This T cell receptor (beta chain) was identified during a study of cytomegalovirus exposure and HLA in healthy donors. General study points: Some V segments could not be told apart, so they were left out, TRBV6-2 and TRBV6-3 among them. The classifier was said to identify cytomegalovirus status with high specificity and sensitivity. Most TCR sequences were uncommon, yet certain public TCRs appeared in many donors.

The V segment lost 0 bases and the J segment 3 bases; nucleotides outside the gene matches: 8. The CDR3 runs to 16 residues. In germline, CDR1 is MNHEY, CDR2 SMNVEV (reference sequence). In regard to this clone: Antigen: not known.

The PCR contained 60 Vbeta and 13 Jbeta primers. Sequenced by immunoSEQ multiplex PCR; TCRdb stores in-frame clones only, minus some. The data show fewer than 100,000 clones, around 80% seen once. Healthy bone marrow donors supplied every sample. This chain connects TRBV27 to TRBJ2-7; 7 bases line up with TRBD2. The receptor comes from a woman aged 55-69 years in good health and CMV-seronegative. Sequencing used PBMCs. The chain's CDR3 is CASSLSASGAYYEQYF. The DNA of the CDR3 is TGTGCCAGCAGTTTATCCGCAAGCGGGGCTTACTACGAGCAGTACTTC.